Listed here is a single T cell receptor (beta chain). These data are taken from a study of blood T cell repertoires in COVID-19. Original analysis: Researchers report that nucleated cell counts were estimated from reference gene primer amplification. Sequencing was performed with immunoSEQ multiplex PCR; in TCRdb, only in-frame clones are kept and a portion is missing. V and J calls plus clone size are reproduced from that table; the DNA served to infer D and trimming. The table lists about 43,000 clones, more than 80% of them singletons. CDR1 is MNHEY, CDR2 SVGEGT, per germline. There are 17 residues in the CDR3. The germline V and J ends were trimmed by 2 bases and 5 bases, with 21 bases remaining between them.

This TCR was sampled from a man aged 60-69 years with active COVID-19. The chain joins TRBV6-2 or TRBV6-3 to TRBJ2-5; D perhaps matches TRBD2 (5 bases). Source material: peripheral blood. For the CDR3, the DNA is TGTGCCAGCAGTTACGCCGCCGGGTTGAGGGTAGGGGAGACCCAGTACTTC. Translation: CASSYAAGLRVGETQYF.